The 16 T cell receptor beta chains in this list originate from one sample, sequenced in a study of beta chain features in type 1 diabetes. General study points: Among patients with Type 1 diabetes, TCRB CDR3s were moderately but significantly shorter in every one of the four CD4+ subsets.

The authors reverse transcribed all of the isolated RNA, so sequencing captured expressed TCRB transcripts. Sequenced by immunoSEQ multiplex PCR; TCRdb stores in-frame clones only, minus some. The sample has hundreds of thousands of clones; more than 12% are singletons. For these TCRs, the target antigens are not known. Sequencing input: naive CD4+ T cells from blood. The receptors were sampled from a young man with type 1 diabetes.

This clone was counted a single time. The CDR3 here is CASSPFDKTLHF. The CDR3 DNA reads as TGCGCCAGCAGTCCGTTCGACAAAACCCTCCACTTT. The chain has TRBV4-1 and TRBJ1-6, with no clear D. Germline V gene sequence: CDR1 MGHRA, CDR2 YSYEKL. V was pared by 6 bases and J by 14 bases, with 14 bases between. This CDR3 spans 12 amino acids.

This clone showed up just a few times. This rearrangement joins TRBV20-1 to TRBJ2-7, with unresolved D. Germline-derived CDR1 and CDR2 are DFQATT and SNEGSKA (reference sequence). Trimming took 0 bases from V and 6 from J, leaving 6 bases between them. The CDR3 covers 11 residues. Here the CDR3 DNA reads TGCAGTGCTAGAGAAGGCGGCGAGCAGTACTTC. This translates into CSAREGGEQYF.

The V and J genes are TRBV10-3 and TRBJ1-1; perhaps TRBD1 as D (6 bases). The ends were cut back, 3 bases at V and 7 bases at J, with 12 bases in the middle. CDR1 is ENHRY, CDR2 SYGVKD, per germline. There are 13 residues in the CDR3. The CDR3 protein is CAISEQGRFEAFF. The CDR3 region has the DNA TGTGCCATCAGTGAACAGGGTCGGTTTGAAGCTTTCTTT.

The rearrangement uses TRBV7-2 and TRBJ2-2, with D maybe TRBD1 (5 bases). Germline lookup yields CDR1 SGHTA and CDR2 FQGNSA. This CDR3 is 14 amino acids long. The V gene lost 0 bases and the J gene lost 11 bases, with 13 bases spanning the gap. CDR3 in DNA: TGTGCCAGCAGCTTAGCGGGGCCACTACTCGAGCTGTTTTTT. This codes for CASSLAGPLLELFF.

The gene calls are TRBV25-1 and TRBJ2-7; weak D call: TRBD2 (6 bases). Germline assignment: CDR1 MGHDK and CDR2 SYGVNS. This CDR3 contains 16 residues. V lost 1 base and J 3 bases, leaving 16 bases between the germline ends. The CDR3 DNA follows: TGTGCCAGCAGTGAATTCCCCGGCAGGGAGGACTACGAGCAGTACTTC. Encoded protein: CASSEFPGREDYEQYF.

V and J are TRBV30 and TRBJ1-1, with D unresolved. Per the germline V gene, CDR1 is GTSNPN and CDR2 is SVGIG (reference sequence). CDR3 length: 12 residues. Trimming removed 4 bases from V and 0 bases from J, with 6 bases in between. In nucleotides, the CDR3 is TGTGCCTGGACAGTTCTGAACACTGAAGCTTTCTTT. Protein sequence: CAWTVLNTEAFF.

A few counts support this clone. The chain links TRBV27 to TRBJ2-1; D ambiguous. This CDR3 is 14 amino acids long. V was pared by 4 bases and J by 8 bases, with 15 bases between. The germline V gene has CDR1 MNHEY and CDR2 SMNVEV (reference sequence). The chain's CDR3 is CASSSLGPSYEQFF. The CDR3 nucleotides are TGTGCCAGCAGTTCCCTTGGCCCATCCTATGAGCAGTTCTTC.

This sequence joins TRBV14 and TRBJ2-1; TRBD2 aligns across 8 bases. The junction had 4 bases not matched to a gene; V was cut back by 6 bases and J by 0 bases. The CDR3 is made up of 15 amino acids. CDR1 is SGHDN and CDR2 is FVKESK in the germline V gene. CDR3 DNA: TGTGCCAGCAGTCCAAGCGGGAGCTCCTACAATGAGCAGTTCTTC. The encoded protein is CASSPSGSSYNEQFF.

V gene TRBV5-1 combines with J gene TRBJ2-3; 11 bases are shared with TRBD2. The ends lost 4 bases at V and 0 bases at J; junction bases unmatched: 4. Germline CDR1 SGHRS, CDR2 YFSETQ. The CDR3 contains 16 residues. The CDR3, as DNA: TGCGCCAGCAGCATTCGACTAGCGGGAAGCACAGATACGCAGTATTTT. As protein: CASSIRLAGSTDTQYF.

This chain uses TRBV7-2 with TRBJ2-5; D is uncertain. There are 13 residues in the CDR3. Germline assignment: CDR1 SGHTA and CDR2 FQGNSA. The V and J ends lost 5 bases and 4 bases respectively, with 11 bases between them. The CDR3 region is CASSLGRRETQYF. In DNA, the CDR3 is TGTGCCAGCAGCCTTGGGCGAAGAGAGACCCAGTACTTC.

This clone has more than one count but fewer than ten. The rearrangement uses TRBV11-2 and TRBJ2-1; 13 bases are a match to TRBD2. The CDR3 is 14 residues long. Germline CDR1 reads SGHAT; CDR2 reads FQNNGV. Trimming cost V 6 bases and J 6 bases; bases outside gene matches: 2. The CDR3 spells CASSGTSGVNEQFF. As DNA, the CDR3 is TGTGCCAGCAGTGGGACTAGCGGGGTCAATGAGCAGTTCTTC. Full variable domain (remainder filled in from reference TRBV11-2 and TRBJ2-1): EAGVAQSPRYKIIEKRQSVAFWCNPISGHATLYWYQQILGQGPKLLIQFQNNGVVDDSQLPKDRFSAERLKGVDSTLKIQPAKLEDSAVYLCASSGTSGVNEQFFGPGTRLTVL.

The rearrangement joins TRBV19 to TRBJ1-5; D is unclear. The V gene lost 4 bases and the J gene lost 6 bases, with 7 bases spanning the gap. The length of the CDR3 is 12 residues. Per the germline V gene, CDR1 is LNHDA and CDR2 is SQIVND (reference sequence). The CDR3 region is CASSSRTQPQHF. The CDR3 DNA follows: TGTGCCAGTAGTAGTAGGACTCAGCCCCAGCATTTT. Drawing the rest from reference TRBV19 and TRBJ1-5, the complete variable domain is DGGITQSPKYLFRKEGQNVTLSCEQNLNHDAMYWYRQDPGQGLRLIYYSQIVNDFQKGDIAEGYSVSREKKESFPLTVTSAQKNPTAFYLCASSSRTQPQHFGDGTRLSIL.

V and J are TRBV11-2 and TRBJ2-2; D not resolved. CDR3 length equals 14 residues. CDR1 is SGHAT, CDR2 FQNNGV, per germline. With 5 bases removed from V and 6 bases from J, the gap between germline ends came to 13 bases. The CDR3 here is CASSRARGAGELFF. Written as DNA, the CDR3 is TGTGCCAGCAGCAGGGCACGTGGCGCCGGGGAGCTGTTTTTT.

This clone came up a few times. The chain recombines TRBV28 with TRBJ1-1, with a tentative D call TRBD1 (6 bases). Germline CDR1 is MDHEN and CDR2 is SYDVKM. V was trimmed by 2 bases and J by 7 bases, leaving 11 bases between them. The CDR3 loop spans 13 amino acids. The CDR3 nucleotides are TGTGCCAGCAGTTTAGGACAGCTGGGTGAAGCTTTCTTT. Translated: CASSLGQLGEAFF. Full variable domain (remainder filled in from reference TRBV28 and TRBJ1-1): DVKVTQSSRYLVKRTGEKVFLECVQDMDHENMFWYRQDPGLGLRLIYFSYDVKMKEKGDIPEGYSVSREKKERFSLILESASTNQTSMYLCASSLGQLGEAFFGQGTRLTVV.

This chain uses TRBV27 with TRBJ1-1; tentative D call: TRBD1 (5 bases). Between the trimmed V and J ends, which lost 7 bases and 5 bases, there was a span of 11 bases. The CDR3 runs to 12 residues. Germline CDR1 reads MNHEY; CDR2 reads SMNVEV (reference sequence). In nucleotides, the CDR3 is TGTGCCAGCATAGGGGTCGGAACTGAAGCTTTCTTT. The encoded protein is CASIGVGTEAFF.

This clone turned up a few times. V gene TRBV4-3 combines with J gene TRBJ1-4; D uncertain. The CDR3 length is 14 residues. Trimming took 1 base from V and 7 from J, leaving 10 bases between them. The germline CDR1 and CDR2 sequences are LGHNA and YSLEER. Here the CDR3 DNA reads TGCGCCAGCAGCCAAGGAGGAGCGTTTGAAAAACTGTTTTTT. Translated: CASSQGGAFEKLFF.